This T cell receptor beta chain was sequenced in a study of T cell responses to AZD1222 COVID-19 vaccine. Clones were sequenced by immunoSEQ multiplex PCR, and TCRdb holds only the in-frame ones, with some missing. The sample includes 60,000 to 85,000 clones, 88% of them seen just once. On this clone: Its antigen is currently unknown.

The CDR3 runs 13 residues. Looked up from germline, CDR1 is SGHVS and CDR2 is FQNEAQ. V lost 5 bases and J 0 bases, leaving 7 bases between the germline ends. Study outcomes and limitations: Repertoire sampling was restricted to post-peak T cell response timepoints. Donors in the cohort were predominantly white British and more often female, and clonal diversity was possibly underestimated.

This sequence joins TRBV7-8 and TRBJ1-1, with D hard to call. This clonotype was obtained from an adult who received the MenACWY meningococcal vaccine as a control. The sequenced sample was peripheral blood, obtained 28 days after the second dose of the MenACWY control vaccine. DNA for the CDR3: TGTGCCAGCAGCAATAGGATGAACACTGAAGCTTTCTTT. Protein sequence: CASSNRMNTEAFF.